Shown below are 4 T cell receptor beta chains from a single sample sequenced in a study of blood T cell repertoires in COVID-19. The assay was immunoSEQ multiplex PCR, and TCRdb's table has in-frame clones only and misses some. Altogether about 240,000 clones are present, around 90% being singletons, with the ten largest covering approximately 7.2%. The sequencing input was peripheral blood. All receptors come from a woman aged 70-85 years with active or convalescent COVID-19.

The chain uses TRBV5-1 and TRBJ2-3; 8 nucleotides align to TRBD2. Germline values: CDR1 SGHRS, CDR2 YFSETQ. CDR3 length: 14 amino acids. The ends lost 3 bases at V and 6 bases at J; junction bases unmatched: 6. CDR3 sequence (DNA): TGCGCCAGCAGCTGGGGACTAGGGGAGGATACGCAGTATTTT. The encoded protein is CASSWGLGEDTQYF.

The chain uses TRBV12-3 or TRBV12-4 and TRBJ1-1; TRBD1 aligns across 7 bases. V gave up 5 bases and J gave up 6 bases; unmatched junction bases: 3. This CDR3 has 12 residues. The CDR3 region is CASSITGAEAFF. Written as DNA, the CDR3 is TGTGCCAGCAGTATAACAGGGGCTGAAGCTTTCTTT.

The chain combines TRBV5-1 with TRBJ1-6; perhaps TRBD1 as D (6 bases). Germline V lookup: CDR1 SGHRS, CDR2 YFSETQ. The CDR3 consists of 19 residues. Trimming removed 3 bases at V and 0 bases at J, with 19 bases between. CDR3 nucleotide sequence: TGCGCCAGCAGCTGGACCACAGGGAAGGGAAGCTCCTATAATTCACCCCTCCACTTT. Its translation is CASSWTTGKGSSYNSPLHF.

V and J are TRBV6-5 and TRBJ2-7; 7 positions agree with TRBD2. The CDR3 spans 13 residues. The junction had 7 bases not matched to a gene; V was cut back by 6 bases and J by 5 bases. Germline V gene sequence: CDR1 MNHEY, CDR2 SVGAGI. The CDR3 nucleotides read TGTGCCAGCAGGACGGGGGGTAAGAACGAGCAGTACTTC. Its translation is CASRTGGKNEQYF.